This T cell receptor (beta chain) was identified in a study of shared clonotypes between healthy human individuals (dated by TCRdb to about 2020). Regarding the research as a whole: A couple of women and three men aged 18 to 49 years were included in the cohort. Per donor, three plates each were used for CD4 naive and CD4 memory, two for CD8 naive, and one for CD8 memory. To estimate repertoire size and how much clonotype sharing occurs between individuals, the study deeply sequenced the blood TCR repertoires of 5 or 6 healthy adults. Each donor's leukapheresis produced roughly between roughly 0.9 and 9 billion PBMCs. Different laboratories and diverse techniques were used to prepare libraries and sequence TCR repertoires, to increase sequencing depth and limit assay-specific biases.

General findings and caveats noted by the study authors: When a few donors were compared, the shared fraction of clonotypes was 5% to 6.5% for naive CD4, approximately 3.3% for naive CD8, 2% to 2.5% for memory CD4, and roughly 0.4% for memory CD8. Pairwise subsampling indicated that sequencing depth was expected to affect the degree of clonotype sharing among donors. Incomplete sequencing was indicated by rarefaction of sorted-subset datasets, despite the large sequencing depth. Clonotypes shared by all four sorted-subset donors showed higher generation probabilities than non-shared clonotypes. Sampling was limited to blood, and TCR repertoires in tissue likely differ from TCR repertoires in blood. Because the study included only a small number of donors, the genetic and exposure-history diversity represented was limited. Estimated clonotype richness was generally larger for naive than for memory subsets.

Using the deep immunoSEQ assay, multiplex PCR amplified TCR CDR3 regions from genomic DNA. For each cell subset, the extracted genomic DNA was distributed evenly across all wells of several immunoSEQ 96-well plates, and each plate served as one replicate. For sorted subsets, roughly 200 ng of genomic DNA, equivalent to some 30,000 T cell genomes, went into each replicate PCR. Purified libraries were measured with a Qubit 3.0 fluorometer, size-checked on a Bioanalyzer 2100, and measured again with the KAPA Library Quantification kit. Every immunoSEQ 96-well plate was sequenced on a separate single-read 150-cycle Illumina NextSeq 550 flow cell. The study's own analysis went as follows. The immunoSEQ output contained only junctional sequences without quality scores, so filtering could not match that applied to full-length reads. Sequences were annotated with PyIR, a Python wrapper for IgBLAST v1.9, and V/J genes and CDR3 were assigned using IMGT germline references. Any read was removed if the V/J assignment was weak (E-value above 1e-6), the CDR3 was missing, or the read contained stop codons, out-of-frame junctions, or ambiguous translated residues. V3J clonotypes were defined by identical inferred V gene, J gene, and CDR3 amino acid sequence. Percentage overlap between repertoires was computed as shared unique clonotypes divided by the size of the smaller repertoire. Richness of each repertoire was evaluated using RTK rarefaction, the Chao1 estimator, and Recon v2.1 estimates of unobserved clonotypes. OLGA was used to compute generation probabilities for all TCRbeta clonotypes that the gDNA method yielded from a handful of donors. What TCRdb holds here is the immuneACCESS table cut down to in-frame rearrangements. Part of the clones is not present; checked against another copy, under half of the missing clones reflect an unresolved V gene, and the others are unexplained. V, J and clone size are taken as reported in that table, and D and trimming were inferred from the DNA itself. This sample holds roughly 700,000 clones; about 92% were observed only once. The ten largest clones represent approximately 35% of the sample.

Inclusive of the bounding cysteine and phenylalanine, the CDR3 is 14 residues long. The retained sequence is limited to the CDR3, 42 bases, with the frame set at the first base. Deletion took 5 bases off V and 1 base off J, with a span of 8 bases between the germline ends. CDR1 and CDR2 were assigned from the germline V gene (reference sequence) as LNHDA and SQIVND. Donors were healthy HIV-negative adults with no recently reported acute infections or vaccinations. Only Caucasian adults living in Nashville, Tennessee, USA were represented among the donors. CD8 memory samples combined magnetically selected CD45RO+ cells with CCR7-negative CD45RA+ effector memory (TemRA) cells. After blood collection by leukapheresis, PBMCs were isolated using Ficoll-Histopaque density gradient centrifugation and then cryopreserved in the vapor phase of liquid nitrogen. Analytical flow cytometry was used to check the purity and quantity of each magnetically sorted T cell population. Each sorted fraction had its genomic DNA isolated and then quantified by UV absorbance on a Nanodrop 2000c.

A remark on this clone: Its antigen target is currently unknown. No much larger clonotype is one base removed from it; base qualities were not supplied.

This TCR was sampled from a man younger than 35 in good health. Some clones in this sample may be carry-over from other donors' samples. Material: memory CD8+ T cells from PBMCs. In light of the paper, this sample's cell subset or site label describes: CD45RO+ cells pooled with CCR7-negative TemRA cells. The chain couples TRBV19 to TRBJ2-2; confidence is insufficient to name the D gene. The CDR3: CASSRPGNTGELFF. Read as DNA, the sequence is TGTGCCAGTAGTCGGCCAGGGAACACCGGGGAGCTGTTTTTT.